This passage covers 2 T cell receptor beta chains from one sample sequenced in a study of monozygotic twins with inflammatory bowel disease. TCRdb reprocessed the 5' RACE reads; each CDR3 protein has one entry and no DNA is given. This specimen shows approximately 330,000 distinct CDR3 sequences; the ten leading clones hold 2% to 2.5%. The material sequenced was blood. The receptors derive from a human donor with ulcerative colitis or Crohn's disease, or a healthy co-twin of an affected twin (not recorded which).

The V call is TRBV6-1, the J call TRBJ2-4; the TRBD1 assignment by TCRdb is unverifiable without DNA. The CDR3 is made up of 16 amino acids. Looked up from germline, CDR1 is MNHNS and CDR2 is SASEGT. The CDR3 here is CASSRTGGESGKVQDF.

The gene calls are TRBV4-2 and TRBJ2-3; TCRdb names TRBD2, which stays unverified in the absence of DNA. The CDR3 is made up of 20 amino acids. Germline V CDR1 and CDR2: LGHNA, YNFKEQ. The CDR3: CASSDEWGMGAAGPTDTQYF.